The sequence of this T cell receptor beta chain was determined in a study of shared clonotypes between healthy human individuals. The assay was immunoSEQ multiplex PCR, and TCRdb's table has in-frame clones only and misses some. The sample consists of 2 million or so clones, about 95% of them appearing once. V was pared by 0 bases and J by 5 bases, with 8 bases between. The V gene's germline CDR1 is SGHDT and CDR2 YYEEEE. This CDR3 contains 13 residues. Study findings and constraints: Deeper or shallower sequencing was expected to change how clonotypes are shared among donors.

To note about this clone: Antigen specificity is unknown.

Naive CD8 populations comprised CD45RO-negative cells positively selected for CCR7, excluding terminally differentiated effector memory CD45RA+ cells. The chain uses TRBV5-6 and TRBJ2-5; D is perhaps TRBD2 (6 bases). The clonotype comes from a man between 18 and 35 years old in good health. Sequencing input: naive CD8+ T cells sorted from blood. CDR3 bases: TGTGCCAGCAGCTTGGGGGAGGCGGAGACCCAGTACTTC. Its protein is CASSLGEAETQYF.